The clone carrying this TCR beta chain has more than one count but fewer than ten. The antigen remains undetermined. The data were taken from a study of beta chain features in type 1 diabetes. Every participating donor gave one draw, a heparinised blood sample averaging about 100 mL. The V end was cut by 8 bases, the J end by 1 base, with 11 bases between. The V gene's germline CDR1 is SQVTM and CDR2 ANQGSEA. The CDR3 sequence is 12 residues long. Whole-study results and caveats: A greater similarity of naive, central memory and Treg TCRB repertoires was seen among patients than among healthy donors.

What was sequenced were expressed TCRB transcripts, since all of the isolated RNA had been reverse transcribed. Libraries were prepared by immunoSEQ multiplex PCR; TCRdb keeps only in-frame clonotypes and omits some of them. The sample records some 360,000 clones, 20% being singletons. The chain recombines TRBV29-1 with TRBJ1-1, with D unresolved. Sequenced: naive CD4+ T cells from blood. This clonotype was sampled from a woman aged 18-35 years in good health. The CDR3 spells CSTREGNTEAFF. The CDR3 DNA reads TGCAGCACACGGGAAGGGAACACTGAAGCTTTCTTT.